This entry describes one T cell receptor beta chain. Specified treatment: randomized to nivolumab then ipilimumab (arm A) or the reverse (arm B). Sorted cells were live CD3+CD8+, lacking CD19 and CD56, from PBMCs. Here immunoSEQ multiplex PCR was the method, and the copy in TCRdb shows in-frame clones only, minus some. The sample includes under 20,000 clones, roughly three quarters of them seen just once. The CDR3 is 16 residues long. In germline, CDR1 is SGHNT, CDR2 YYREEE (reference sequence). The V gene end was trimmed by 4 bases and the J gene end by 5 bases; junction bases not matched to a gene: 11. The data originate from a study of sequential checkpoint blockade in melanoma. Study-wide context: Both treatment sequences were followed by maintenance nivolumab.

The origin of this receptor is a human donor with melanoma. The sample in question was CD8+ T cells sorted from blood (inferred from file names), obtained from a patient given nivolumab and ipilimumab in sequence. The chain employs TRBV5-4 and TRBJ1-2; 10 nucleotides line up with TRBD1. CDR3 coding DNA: TGTGCCAGCAGCCCTGGACAGGGGGTGAAGACTTATGGCTACACCTTC. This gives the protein CASSPGQGVKTYGYTF.